This T cell receptor (beta chain) was recovered during a study of response to subunit inactivated influenza vaccine (dated by TCRdb to the late 2010s). Context from the whole study: The study used deep quantitative T cell receptor repertoire profiling to track responses to a trivalent subunit inactivated influenza vaccine. Study-level results and caveats: The authors proposed that each seasonal influenza vaccination may bring in only a limited number of new T cells.

The method was RT-PCR. TCRdb names Illumina HiSeq 2500 as the instrument used. The public reads were run again by TCRdb, first through fastp at Q25 and then through MiXCR, and only productive beta chains were kept. Each entry is one CDR3 protein sequence, shown with its most common DNA and genes. For this sample there are under 750,000 distinct CDR3 sequences; roughly 12% appear just once. Of the sample, roughly a tenth is held by the ten largest clones. CDR1 and CDR2 were assigned from the germline V gene (reference sequence) as LGHDT and YNNKEL. Inclusive of the bounding cysteine and phenylalanine, the CDR3 is 16 residues long. The entry retains the CDR3 DNA only, 48 bases that are in frame from base 1. V gives up 2 bases and J gives up 5 bases, and the segment between their germline ends measures 17 bases. Points on this clonotype: Its antigen has not been determined. No base qualities exist here, and no much larger clone lies one base off it.

Specimen: PBMCs from blood, collected on the day of vaccination. The rearranged chain carries TRBV3-1 and TRBJ2-3; a weak D assignment points to TRBD2 (5 bases agree). The sequence derives from a man aged 45-65 years who received an inactivated influenza vaccine. Donor details come from another sample of the same person, matched by shared clones. The CDR3 protein: CASSQRSDPRGDTQYF. At the DNA level, the sequence is TGTGCCAGCAGCCAACGATCCGACCCACGGGGAGATACGCAGTATTTT.